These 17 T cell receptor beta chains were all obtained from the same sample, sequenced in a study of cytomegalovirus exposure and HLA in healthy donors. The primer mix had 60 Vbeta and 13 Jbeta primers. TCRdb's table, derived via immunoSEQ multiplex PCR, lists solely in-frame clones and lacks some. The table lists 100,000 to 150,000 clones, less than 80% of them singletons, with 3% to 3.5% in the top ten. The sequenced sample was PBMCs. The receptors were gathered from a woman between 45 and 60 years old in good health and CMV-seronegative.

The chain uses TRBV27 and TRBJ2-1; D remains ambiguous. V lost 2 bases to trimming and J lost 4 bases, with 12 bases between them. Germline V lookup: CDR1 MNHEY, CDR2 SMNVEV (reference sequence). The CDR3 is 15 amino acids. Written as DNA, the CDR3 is TGTGCCAGCAGTTTAAGTATCGGTAGTTACAATGAGCAGTTCTTC. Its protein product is CASSLSIGSYNEQFF.

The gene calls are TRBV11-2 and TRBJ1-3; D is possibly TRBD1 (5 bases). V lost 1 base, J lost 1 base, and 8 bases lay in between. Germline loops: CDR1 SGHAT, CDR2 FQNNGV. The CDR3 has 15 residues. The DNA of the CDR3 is TGTGCCAGCAGCTTAGTGGGGGGGTCTGGAAACACCATATATTTT. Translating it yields CASSLVGGSGNTIYF.

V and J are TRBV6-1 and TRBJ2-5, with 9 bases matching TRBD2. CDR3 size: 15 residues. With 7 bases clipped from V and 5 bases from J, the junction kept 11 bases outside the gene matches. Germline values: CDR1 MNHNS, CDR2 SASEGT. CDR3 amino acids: CASKAQREAIETQYF. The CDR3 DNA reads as TGTGCCAGCAAAGCCCAGCGGGAGGCAATCGAGACCCAGTACTTC.

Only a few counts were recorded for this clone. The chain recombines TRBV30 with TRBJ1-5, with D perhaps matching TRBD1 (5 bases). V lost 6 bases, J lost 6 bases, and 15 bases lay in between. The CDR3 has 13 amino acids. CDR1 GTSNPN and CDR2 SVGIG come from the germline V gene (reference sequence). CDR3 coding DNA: TGTGCCTGTCAACAGGTCGGGGGTCAGCCCCAGCATTTT. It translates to CACQQVGGQPQHF.

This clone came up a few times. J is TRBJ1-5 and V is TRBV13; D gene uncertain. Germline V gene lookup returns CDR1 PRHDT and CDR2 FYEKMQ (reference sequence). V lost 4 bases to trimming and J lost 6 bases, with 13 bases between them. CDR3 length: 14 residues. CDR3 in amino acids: CASSSSGAAQPQHF. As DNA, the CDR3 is TGTGCCAGCAGCTCCTCCGGAGCGGCTCAGCCCCAGCATTTT.

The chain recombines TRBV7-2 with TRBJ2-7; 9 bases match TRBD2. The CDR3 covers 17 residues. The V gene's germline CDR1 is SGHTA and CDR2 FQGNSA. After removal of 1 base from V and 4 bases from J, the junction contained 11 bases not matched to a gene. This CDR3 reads CASSLEDAGGGGYEQYF. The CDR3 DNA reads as TGTGCCAGCAGCTTAGAGGACGCGGGAGGGGGGGGTTACGAGCAGTACTTC.

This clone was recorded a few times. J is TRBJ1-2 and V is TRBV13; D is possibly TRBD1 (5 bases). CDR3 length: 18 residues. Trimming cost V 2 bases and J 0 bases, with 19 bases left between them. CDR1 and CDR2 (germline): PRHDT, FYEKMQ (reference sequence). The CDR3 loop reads CASSLFSIRGSANYGYTF. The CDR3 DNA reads TGTGCCAGCAGCTTATTTTCGATAAGGGGTTCAGCTAACTATGGCTACACCTTC.

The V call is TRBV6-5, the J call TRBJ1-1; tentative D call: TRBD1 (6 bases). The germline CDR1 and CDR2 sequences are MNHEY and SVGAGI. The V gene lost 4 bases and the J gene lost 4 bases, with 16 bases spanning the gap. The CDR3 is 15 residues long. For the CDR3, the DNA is TGTGCCAGCAGTTCACAGGGTTCCCTGGGCACTGAAGCTTTCTTT. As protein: CASSSQGSLGTEAFF.

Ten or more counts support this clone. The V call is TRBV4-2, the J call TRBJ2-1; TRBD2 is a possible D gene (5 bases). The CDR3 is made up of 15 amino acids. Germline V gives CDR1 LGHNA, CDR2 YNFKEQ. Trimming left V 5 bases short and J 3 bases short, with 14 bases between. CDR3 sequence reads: CASSDGGSDYNEQFF. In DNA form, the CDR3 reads TGTGCCAGCAGCGACGGCGGGTCGGACTACAATGAGCAGTTCTTC.

CDR3 sequence (DNA): TGTGCCAGCAGCCTGGGACAGCGGGACACTGAAGCTTTCTTT. As protein: CASSLGQRDTEAFF. The chain is built from TRBV28 and TRBJ1-1; TRBD1 matches at 7 bases. V gave up 6 bases and J gave up 3 bases; unmatched junction bases: 7. The CDR3 runs 14 residues. In germline, CDR1 is MDHEN, CDR2 SYDVKM. The whole variable domain, remainder taken from reference TRBV28 and TRBJ1-1, is DVKVTQSSRYLVKRTGEKVFLECVQDMDHENMFWYRQDPGLGLRLIYFSYDVKMKEKGDIPEGYSVSREKKERFSLILESASTNQTSMYLCASSLGQRDTEAFFGQGTRLTVV.

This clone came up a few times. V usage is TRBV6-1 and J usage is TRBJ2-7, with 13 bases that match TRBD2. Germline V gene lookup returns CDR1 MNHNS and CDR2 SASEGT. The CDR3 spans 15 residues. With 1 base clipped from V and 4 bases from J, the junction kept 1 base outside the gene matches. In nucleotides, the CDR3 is TGTGCCAGCAGTGAAGGACTAGCGGGAGGATACGAGCAGTACTTC. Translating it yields CASSEGLAGGYEQYF.

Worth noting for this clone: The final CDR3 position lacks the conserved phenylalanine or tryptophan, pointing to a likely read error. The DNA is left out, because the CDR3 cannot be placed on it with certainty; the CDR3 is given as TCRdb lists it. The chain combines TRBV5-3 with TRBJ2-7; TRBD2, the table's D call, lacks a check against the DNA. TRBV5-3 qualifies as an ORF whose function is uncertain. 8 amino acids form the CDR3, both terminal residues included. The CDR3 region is CARSSWRI.

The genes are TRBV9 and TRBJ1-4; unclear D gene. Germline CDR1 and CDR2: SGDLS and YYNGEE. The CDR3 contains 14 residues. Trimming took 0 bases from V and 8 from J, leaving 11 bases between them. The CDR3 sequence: CASSVGSRGEKLFF. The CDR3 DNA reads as TGTGCCAGCAGCGTAGGCTCCAGAGGGGAAAAACTGTTTTTT.

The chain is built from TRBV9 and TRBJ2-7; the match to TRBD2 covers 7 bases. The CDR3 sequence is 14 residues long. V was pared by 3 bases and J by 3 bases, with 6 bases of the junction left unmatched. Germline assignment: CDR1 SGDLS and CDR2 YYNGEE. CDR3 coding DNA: TGTGCCAGCAGCGACAGCGGGATAGGCTACGAGCAGTACTTC. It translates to CASSDSGIGYEQYF.

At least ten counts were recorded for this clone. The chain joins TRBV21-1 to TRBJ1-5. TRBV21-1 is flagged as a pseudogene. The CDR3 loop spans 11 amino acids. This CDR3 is CALTENQPQHF. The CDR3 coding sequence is TGTGCCTTGACGGAGAATCAGCCCCAGCATTTT.

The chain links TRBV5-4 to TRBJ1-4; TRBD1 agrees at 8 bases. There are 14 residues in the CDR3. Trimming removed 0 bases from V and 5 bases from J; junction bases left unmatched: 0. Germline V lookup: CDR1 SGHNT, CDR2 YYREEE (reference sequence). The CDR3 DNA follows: TGTGCCAGCAGCTTGGGGACAGGGAATGAAAAACTGTTTTTT. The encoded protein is CASSLGTGNEKLFF. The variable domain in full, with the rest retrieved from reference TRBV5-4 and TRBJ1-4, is ETGVTQSPTHLIKTRGQQVTLRCSSQSGHNTVSWYQQALGQGPQFIFQYYREEENGRGNFPPRFSGLQFPNYSSELNVNALELDDSALYLCASSLGTGNEKLFFGSGTQLSVL.

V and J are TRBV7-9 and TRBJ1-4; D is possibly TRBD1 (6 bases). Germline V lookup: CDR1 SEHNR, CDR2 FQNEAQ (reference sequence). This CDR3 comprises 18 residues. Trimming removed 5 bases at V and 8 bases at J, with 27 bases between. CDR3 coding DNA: TGTGCCAGCAGCCCGAATCCCAGGGGCCCTCGGGTTGGGGAAAAACTGTTTTTT. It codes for CASSPNPRGPRVGEKLFF.